This T cell receptor beta chain was recovered during a study of T cells in Graves' hyperthyroidism and ophthalmopathy. Amplified regions were TCR beta CDR3 sequences from RNA transcripts. The study used the HTBI primer set for a first-round RT-PCR of the TCR CDR3. Using its own MiXCR run on the multiplex PCR reads, TCRdb lists one record per CDR3 protein. The repertoire holds hundreds of thousands of distinct CDR3 sequences, with nearly 20% as singletons. Germline CDR1 and CDR2: SQVTM and ANQGSEA. The CDR3 is 12 amino acids. With V trimmed by 6 bases and J by 7 bases, 6 bases remained unmatched. The V call is TRBV29-1, the J call TRBJ1-1, with 9 bases aligning to TRBD1. Specimen: blood. This receptor was obtained from a man aged 35-49 years with Graves' ophthalmopathy. CDR3 in amino acids: CSVLDRGIEAFF. DNA for the CDR3: TGCAGCGTCCTGGACAGGGGAATTGAAGCTTTCTTT.